This T cell receptor beta chain was sequenced for a study of neurological immune-mediated disorders. Study results and limitations: HTLV-1-associated myelopathy showed the most TCR clonal expansion; multiple sclerosis the least, below healthy controls. Expanded clones shared no CDR3 amino acid sequences across subjects, suggesting private repertoires in all groups.

This clonotype has a count of ten or more. Its antigen is undetermined. Synthesis of cDNA used 5'RACE (with 10-nucleotide random UMIs). TCRdb redid the calling of the 5' RACE reads with MiXCR, one entry per CDR3 protein. The sample comprises 65,000 to 90,000 distinct CDR3 sequences, about 5.5% of which are singletons, and around 2.2% rests with the top ten. PBMCs numbering 2 million and stored at -80 C yielded the unsorted libraries. V was shortened by 4 bases and J by 0 bases, with 10 bases between the two germline ends. The CDR3 spans 15 residues. The TCR sequence derives from a woman younger than 45 with multiple sclerosis. Sequencing was done on a sample of PBMCs. V and J are TRBV12-3 or TRBV12-4 and TRBJ1-3; D ambiguous. CDR3 in amino acids: CASSSATSSGNTIYF. CDR3 nucleotide sequence: TGTGCCAGCAGTTCCGCAACTTCCTCTGGAAACACCATATATTTT.